These 5 T cell receptor beta chains share one sample of origin, sequenced in a study of cytomegalovirus exposure and HLA in healthy donors. The PCR was carried out with 60 Vbeta primers and 13 Jbeta primers. The table came from immunoSEQ multiplex PCR; TCRdb's copy has only in-frame clones and leaves some out. The sample contains about 76,000 clones, around three quarters of which appear only once. Sequences were obtained from PBMCs. These receptors were taken from a male donor in good health and CMV-seropositive.

V usage is TRBV11-2 and J usage is TRBJ2-3; 9 nucleotides line up with TRBD2. CDR3 length: 16 residues. Germline V gene lookup returns CDR1 SGHAT and CDR2 FQNNGV. The trim removed 5 bases at V and 7 bases at J, leaving 13 bases unmatched. CDR3 coding DNA: TGTGCCAGCAGCCCAAACGCAGGGACTAGCATAAATACGCAGTATTTT. Its translation is CASSPNAGTSINTQYF.

This clone was seen only once. The V and J genes are TRBV27 and TRBJ1-2; no reliable D call. V lost 3 bases and J 3 bases, leaving 11 bases between the germline ends. The CDR3 is 14 amino acids. Germline V gene sequence: CDR1 MNHEY, CDR2 SMNVEV (reference sequence). CDR3 sequence (DNA): TGTGCCAGCAGTTTGGTGCCACGGTACTATGGCTACACCTTC. This gives the protein CASSLVPRYYGYTF.

This clone has only a few counts. The chain couples TRBV19 to TRBJ2-2, with D maybe TRBD2 (5 bases). Trimming pared 5 bases from V and 6 bases from J, leaving 10 bases between. This CDR3 has 13 amino acids. Germline-derived CDR1 and CDR2 are LNHDA and SQIVND (reference sequence). The CDR3, as DNA: TGTGCCAGTAGTCCCCCACTAGCCGGGGAGCTGTTTTTT. Its translation is CASSPPLAGELFF.

The chain uses TRBV28 and TRBJ1-5; D might be TRBD1 (6 bases). The germline V gene encodes CDR1 MDHEN and CDR2 SYDVKM. V shed 5 bases and J shed 2 bases, with 10 bases lying between them. The CDR3 extends over 14 amino acids. The CDR3 sequence: CASSLSGGNQPQHF. The CDR3 DNA reads as TGTGCCAGCAGTCTCTCAGGGGGCAATCAGCCCCAGCATTTT.

The chain has TRBV5-1 and TRBJ2-7; no clear D gene. Germline CDR1 SGHRS, CDR2 YFSETQ. Deletions cut 4 bases from V and 5 bases from J, with 13 bases between. The CDR3 is made up of 13 amino acids. CDR3 DNA: TGCGCCAGCAGCCCACAAAGAGGAGACGAGCAGTACTTC. The encoded protein is CASSPQRGDEQYF.